Shown below are 6 T cell receptor beta chains from a single sample sequenced in a study of blood T cell repertoires in COVID-19. Some clones are missing from TCRdb's copy, which holds only in-frame ones; the method was immunoSEQ multiplex PCR. The table has approximately 50,000 clones, approximately 88% seen once. Sequencing input: peripheral blood. Receptors originate from a man aged 65 to 85 with active COVID-19.

The rearrangement links TRBV12-3 or TRBV12-4 to TRBJ2-1, with TRBD2 matching over 7 bases. V lost 6 bases to trimming and J lost 7 bases; unmatched junction nucleotides: 3. The CDR3 extends over 12 amino acids. The CDR3: CASRDSGNEQFF. The CDR3 DNA is TGTGCCAGCAGAGATAGCGGGAATGAGCAGTTCTTC.

The rearrangement uses TRBV18 and TRBJ1-1; tentative D call: TRBD1 (5 bases). Germline loops: CDR1 KGHSH, CDR2 LQKENI. The V and J ends lost 3 bases and 3 bases respectively, with 8 bases between them. This CDR3 contains 13 residues. CDR3 coding DNA: TGTGCCAGCTCACCCGGGGGGGACACTGAAGCTTTCTTT. The encoded protein is CASSPGGDTEAFF.

V and J are TRBV10-3 and TRBJ1-1; 10 nucleotides agree with TRBD1. The germline V gene encodes CDR1 ENHRY and CDR2 SYGVKD. Trimming removed 5 bases from V and 1 base from J; junction bases left unmatched: 1. The CDR3 covers 14 residues. For the CDR3, the DNA is TGTGCCATCAGTAGGGACAGGGGGAACACTGAAGCTTTCTTT. Encoded protein: CAISRDRGNTEAFF.

J is TRBJ2-1 and V is TRBV14; TRBD1 is a possible D gene (6 bases). Germline values: CDR1 SGHDN, CDR2 FVKESK. Trimming shortened V by 2 bases and J by 13 bases, and 15 bases separated the two germline ends. CDR3 length equals 13 residues. The CDR3 sequence: CASSQSRDNGQFF. The CDR3 DNA is TGTGCCAGCAGCCAAAGTAGGGACAATGGTCAGTTCTTC.

The count of this clone is one. J is TRBJ2-1 and V is TRBV7-2, with TRBD2 identical over 15 bases. J lost 6 bases, V lost 5 bases, and 8 bases had no gene match. The CDR3 contains 17 residues. The germline CDR1 and CDR2 sequences are SGHTA and FQGNSA. The CDR3 bases are TGTGCCAGCAGCCCTTGGACTAGCGGGAGGGATTCCAATGAGCAGTTCTTC. Amino acid sequence: CASSPWTSGRDSNEQFF. The entire variable domain, with the rest obtained from reference TRBV7-2 and TRBJ2-1, is as follows: GAGVSQSPSNKVTEKGKDVELRCDPISGHTALYWYRQSLGQGLEFLIYFQGNSAPDKSGLPSDRFSAERTGGSVSTLTIQRTQQEDSAVYLCASSPWTSGRDSNEQFFGPGTRLTVL.

This chain joins TRBV9 and TRBJ2-2; D is perhaps TRBD1 (7 bases). Looked up from germline, CDR1 is SGDLS and CDR2 is YYNGEE. Between the trimmed V and J ends, which lost 3 bases and 6 bases, there was a span of 12 bases. There are 14 residues in the CDR3. The CDR3, as DNA: TGTGCCAGCAGCGGGCAGGGGGGTGCCGGGGAGCTGTTTTTT. It yields the protein CASSGQGGAGELFF.